This T cell receptor beta chain derives from a study of human T cells and chemical hapten exposure. Across the whole study: In the sensitization step, 2% DPC was placed on roughly 2 cm by roughly 2 cm of upper inner arm skin.

As concerns this clonotype: Its antigen is currently unknown.

The CDR3 runs 21 residues. With 4 bases clipped from V and 4 bases from J, the junction kept 26 bases outside the gene matches. Germline values: CDR1 LGHDT, CDR2 YNNKEL (reference sequence). As to time point: patch test 1, 2 weeks after DPC sensitization. This sample's treatment: therapeutic diphenylcyclopropenone sensitization with weekly scalp DPC. Alopecia patients between 18 and 70 years old and suitable for DPC were used as donors. Individual cDNA molecules each carried unique molecular identifiers attached by the library. TCRdb re-called the RACE reads through MiXCR, storing one row per CDR3 protein. Of about 340,000 distinct CDR3 sequences in the sample, around 7% were seen once. Study-level findings and limits: The immune response of these alopecia patients might not match healthy individuals'.

This clonotype originated in a woman aged 18-29 years with alopecia areata. Some clones in this sample may be carry-over from other donors' samples. The sample consisted of whole blood, taken in connection with sensitization to the hapten diphenylcyclopropenone (DPC). The chain is built from TRBV3-1 and TRBJ2-5; 8 positions match TRBD2. CDR3 in amino acids: CASSPPFGADNSGGPRETQYF. The CDR3 nucleotides read TGTGCCAGCAGCCCACCCTTTGGGGCCGATAACTCGGGGGGGCCTAGAGAGACCCAGTACTTC.